The TCR beta chain described here comes from a study of blood T cell repertoires in COVID-19 (dated by TCRdb to 2018 to 2020). The study in broad terms: Samples covering the acute and convalescent phases of COVID-19 were provided by collaborators in the United States, Italy and Spain. The samples were drawn from two sources: the first 160 participants of the ongoing ImmuneRACE study, and 950 to 1,500 subjects contributed by 6 global collaborators. The material from the prospective study consisted of cDNA or gDNA derived from T cells, B-cell-depleted T cells, or PBMCs. HLA class I and class II types, where available, came from metadata supplied by the sample provider rather than from assay-based typing. Sample metadata almost always included a de-identified subject ID, COVID-19 status, age in years and sex. Subjects who had been exposed to COVID-19, were actively infected with it, or had recovered from it provided the deeply sampled blood TCRbeta repertoires that made up the dataset. A freely available public database, intended as a resource for researchers studying the immune response to SARS-CoV-2, is where the repertoires were released. What the authors observed across the whole study: Clinical and demographic metadata were provided uncurated, with the amount varying by source and participant.

As regards this clone: Its target antigen remains unknown. No quality values exist for individual bases; no much larger clone is one base distant.

Enrolling through a virtual design, the prospective study's participants ranged in age from roughly 18 to 95 years and lived across 20 to 25 United States geographic areas. To assign participants to cohorts, the prospective study relied on clinical history that participants themselves reported in a screening survey and a study questionnaire. In the prospective study, whole blood, serum and a nasopharyngeal or oropharyngeal swab were collected from each participant by mobile phlebotomists. Over an approximately 2-month period, participants in the prospective study had the option of providing additional blood draws and questionnaires. Before DNA extraction, blood samples from the prospective study were shipped at room temperature or frozen. Trimming takes 4 bases from V and 9 bases from J, and the germline ends sit 12 bases apart. Reading the germline V gene (reference sequence) gives CDR1 MNHEY and CDR2 SMNVEV. From the cysteine up to the phenylalanine, the CDR3 has a length of 12 residues. Kept here is only the CDR3 DNA, which spans 36 bases and is read in frame from base 1.

TCRbeta CDR3 regions were amplified from genomic DNA using the immunoSEQ Assay, a bias-controlled multiplex PCR. As for how the authors treated the data: Nucleated cell counts per sample were estimated from amplification of reference gene primers within the assay. To quantify the absolute abundance of each unique TCRbeta CDR3 rearrangement, sequence reads were collapsed and filtered. For each sample, productive Simpson clonality was calculated as the square root of Simpson's diversity index across productive rearrangements. What TCRdb holds here is the immuneACCESS table cut down to in-frame rearrangements. Part of the clones is not present; checked against another copy, under half of the missing clones reflect an unresolved V gene, and the others are unexplained. V and J calls and clone size follow that table, whereas D and trimming were derived from the DNA. Recorded for this sample are some 200,000 clones; approximately 80% of them occurred a single time. The leading ten clones occupy roughly 5% of the sample.

This clonotype originated in an older woman with acute COVID-19. Sequencing was performed on PBMCs or T cells enriched from blood (not recorded which). The V and J genes are TRBV27 and TRBJ1-1; no confident D gene assignment can be made. The bases are TGTGCCAGCAGTTCCCCCGGGAGGCAAGCTTTCTTT. Translated, it reads CASSSPGRQAFF.